The clone carrying this TCR beta chain was seen repeatedly, ten times or more. Its antigen is unknown. No treatment of any kind had been given to any patient before thyroid surgery. CDR3 length: 15 amino acids. Germline loops: CDR1 GTSNPN, CDR2 SVGIG (reference sequence). V lost 2 bases to trimming and J lost 6 bases, with 18 bases between them. This sample stems from a study of metastatic and nonmetastatic thyroid tumors. For the study at large: Where malignant and benign thyroid patients were concerned, repertoires were compared across blood and tumor or nodule tissue. Whole-study findings and limits: Significantly greater TCR beta diversity was reportedly found in malignant thyroid tumors than in benign nodules (in blood and tumor).

In the study's own analysis: A classifier of distant metastasis in papillary thyroid cancer was built from CDR3 differences (across clinicopathological groups). TCRdb recomputed clones from the PCR reads via MiXCR. The authors' filters were not applied to this entry. The sample holds about 15,000 clones, approximately 20% seen once. Sequenced material: tumor tissue. The V gene is TRBV30, the J gene TRBJ2-3, with a tentative D call TRBD2 (5 bases). This clonotype originated in a female donor with papillary thyroid cancer or a benign thyroid nodule (not recorded which). Some clones in this sample may be carry-over from other donors' samples. CDR3 region: CAWSKITGLLDTQYF. DNA for the CDR3: TGTGCCTGGAGTAAGATCACCGGACTGCTCGATACGCAGTATTTT.